These 31 T cell receptor beta chains came from one sample sequenced in a study of stem cell transplantation in POMP-related autoinflammatory disease (dated by TCRdb to about 2021). Per the publication, the time point label means: before hematopoietic stem cell transplant. The library was made by the immunoSEQ multiplex PCR assay. Drawn from immuneACCESS, this table holds only the in-frame rearrangements with V and J called that TCRdb kept. Clones are partly lost; checked studies trace under half to an unresolved V gene and leave the rest unexplained. Across this sample there are some 30,000 clones, with approximately 86% seen only once. Over 0.6% of the sample rests with the top ten. Sequenced here: CD4+ T cells from PBMCs, sampled before stem cell transplantation. All receptors come from a human donor with POMP-related autoinflammation and immune dysregulation (PRAID).

This clone was seen more than once but under ten times. The chain carries TRBV18 and TRBJ2-1; 11 positions agree with TRBD2. J lost 6 bases, V lost 2 bases, and 3 bases had no gene match. The length of the CDR3 is 15 residues. CDR1 is KGHSH, CDR2 LQKENI, per germline. For the CDR3, the DNA is TGTGCCAGCTCACCAGGGACTAGCGGACCCAATGAGCAGTTCTTC. This codes for CASSPGTSGPNEQFF.

This chain connects TRBV5-5 to TRBJ1-5, with D possibly being TRBD1 (5 bases). The CDR3 sequence is 15 residues long. Between the trimmed V and J ends, which lost 3 bases and 4 bases, there was a span of 14 bases. The germline gives CDR1 SGHKS, CDR2 YYEKEE (reference sequence). This CDR3 is CASSWDARSNQPQHF. The DNA of the CDR3 is TGTGCCAGCAGCTGGGACGCCAGAAGTAATCAGCCCCAGCATTTT. Full variable domain (rest looked up from reference TRBV5-5 and TRBJ1-5): DAGVTQSPTHLIKTRGQQVTLRCSPISGHKSVSWYQQVLGQGPQFIFQYYEKEERGRGNFPDRFSARQFPNYSSELNVNALLLGDSALYLCASSWDARSNQPQHFGDGTRLSIL.

The chain links TRBV11-2 to TRBJ2-7; D is uncertain. Germline assignment: CDR1 SGHAT and CDR2 FQNNGV. CDR3 size: 14 residues. V lost 2 bases and J 0 bases, leaving 8 bases between the germline ends. The CDR3 DNA follows: TGTGCCAGCAGCTTAACCCGTCCCTCCTACGAGCAGTACTTC. It yields the protein CASSLTRPSYEQYF.

The chain couples TRBV27 to TRBJ2-7, with 7 bases lining up with TRBD1. The V gene end was trimmed by 3 bases and the J gene end by 2 bases; junction bases not matched to a gene: 1. CDR1 is MNHEY and CDR2 is SMNVEV in the germline V gene (reference sequence). The CDR3 contains 13 residues. The chain's CDR3 is CASSLTGTYEQYF. The CDR3 nucleotides are TGTGCCAGCAGTTTGACAGGGACCTACGAGCAGTACTTC.

The chain links TRBV5-8 to TRBJ1-5, with 7 nucleotides matching TRBD1. V lost 3 bases and J lost 5; bases outside the gene matches: 8. CDR1 SGHTS and CDR2 YDEGEE come from the germline V gene. This CDR3 is built from 15 residues. The CDR3: CASSSSGTEYQPQHF. The CDR3 DNA reads TGTGCCAGCAGCTCGTCGGGGACAGAGTATCAGCCCCAGCATTTT.

The rearrangement uses TRBV7-6 and TRBJ2-3; D remains ambiguous. The CDR3 is 15 residues long. Trimming shortened V by 1 base and J by 2 bases, and 10 bases separated the two germline ends. The germline CDR1 and CDR2 sequences are SGHVS and FNYEAQ. The chain's CDR3 is CASSLEGRTTDTQYF. DNA of the CDR3: TGTGCCAGCAGCTTAGAGGGCAGGACCACAGATACGCAGTATTTT.

The gene calls are TRBV11-2 and TRBJ2-1; D is undetermined. CDR1 is SGHAT, CDR2 FQNNGV, per germline. V was pared by 4 bases and J by 4 bases, with 11 bases between. The CDR3 spans 14 residues. This chain's CDR3 is CASSSNHRYNEQFF. CDR3 DNA sequence: TGTGCCAGCAGCTCAAATCATAGGTACAATGAGCAGTTCTTC.

This chain connects TRBV7-3 to TRBJ2-4; no definite D call. The CDR3 loop spans 15 amino acids. The germline gives CDR1 SGHTA, CDR2 FQGTGA. V dropped 9 bases and J dropped 0 bases, with 15 bases sitting between them. Here the CDR3 DNA reads TGTGCCAGGGGAAACCTACTGGGAGCCAAAAACATTCAGTACTTC. Amino acids: CARGNLLGAKNIQYF.

This clone was seen a few times. The chain combines TRBV2 with TRBJ1-2; a weak D match, TRBD1 (5 bases). V gave up 3 bases and J gave up 0 bases, with 5 bases separating them. Germline CDR1 reads SNHLY; CDR2 reads FYNNEI. This CDR3 has 13 residues. The CDR3 DNA follows: TGTGCCAGCAGTGAGGGGGCTAACTATGGCTACACCTTC. Its translation: CASSEGANYGYTF.

V is TRBV28 and J is TRBJ1-4; TRBD1 matches 9 bases. This CDR3 has 15 amino acids. J was trimmed by 7 bases and V by 5 bases; bases with no gene match: 8. Germline CDR1 is MDHEN and CDR2 is SYDVKM. The CDR3, as DNA: TGTGCCAGCAGTGCCCCCGGGACAGGGACTGAAAAACTGTTTTTT. Amino acid sequence: CASSAPGTGTEKLFF.

This chain connects TRBV6-5 to TRBJ2-7; D unresolved. The germline V gene has CDR1 MNHEY and CDR2 SVGAGI. CDR3 length equals 15 residues. The germline V and J ends were trimmed by 2 bases and 4 bases, with 15 bases remaining between them. The CDR3 nucleotides read TGTGCCAGCAGTTACCGCTTCCCCCTTACATACGAGCAGTACTTC. It is translated as CASSYRFPLTYEQYF.

The chain employs TRBV5-1 and TRBJ2-1, with D hard to call. This CDR3 is built from 15 residues. Between the trimmed V and J ends, which lost 4 bases and 2 bases, there was a span of 13 bases. CDR1 and CDR2 (germline): SGHRS, YFSETQ. CDR3 in amino acids: CASSQVPDAYNEQFF. The CDR3 bases are TGCGCCAGCAGCCAGGTGCCGGACGCCTACAATGAGCAGTTCTTC.

V and J are TRBV6-5 and TRBJ1-4; D is undetermined. This CDR3 is 11 amino acids long. Germline-derived CDR1 and CDR2 are MNHEY and SVGAGI. V lost 4 bases and J lost 7, with 4 bases in between. The CDR3 sequence: CASSSSEKLFF. CDR3 DNA sequence: TGTGCCAGCAGTTCGAGTGAAAAACTGTTTTTT.

The chain links TRBV5-1 to TRBJ2-7; 9 positions match TRBD1. This CDR3 contains 14 residues. Per germline, CDR1 SGHRS and CDR2 YFSETQ. V lost 0 bases, J lost 5 bases, and 3 bases stayed unmatched. The DNA for the CDR3 is TGCGCCAGCAGCTTGGCGGGACAGGGAAACGAGCAGTACTTC. Translated: CASSLAGQGNEQYF.

The chain joins TRBV2 to TRBJ1-3; D unclear. V lost 5 bases, J lost 2 bases, and 4 bases lay in between. Germline V CDR1 and CDR2: SNHLY, FYNNEI. This CDR3 is 12 amino acids long. The CDR3 here is CASSRTGNTIYF. DNA for the CDR3: TGTGCCAGCAGTCGCACTGGAAACACCATATATTTT.

The V and J genes are TRBV10-2 and TRBJ2-1, with no clear D. The CDR3 covers 15 residues. Trimming took 2 bases from V and 0 from J, leaving 8 bases between them. Looked up from germline, CDR1 is WSHSY and CDR2 is SAAADI. CDR3 protein: CASSEAVSSYNEQFF. The CDR3 DNA sequence: TGCGCCAGCAGTGAGGCCGTGAGCTCCTACAATGAGCAGTTCTTC.

CDR3 residues: CASSLEYVGEQYF. The CDR3 nucleotides are TGTGCCAGCAGCTTGGAGTACGTGGGGGAGCAGTACTTC. The chain has TRBV5-4 and TRBJ2-7; D is uncertain. Looked up from germline, CDR1 is SGHNT and CDR2 is YYREEE (reference sequence). This CDR3 is built from 13 residues. V shed 0 bases and J shed 7 bases, with 11 bases lying between them.

V usage is TRBV7-8 and J usage is TRBJ2-7; 7 nucleotides match TRBD1. The CDR3 contains 14 residues. Germline loops: CDR1 SGHVS, CDR2 FQNEAQ. With 5 bases clipped from V and 2 bases from J, the junction kept 6 bases outside the gene matches. Here the CDR3 reads CASSLLTGPYEQYF. The CDR3 DNA reads TGTGCCAGCAGCCTCCTGACAGGGCCCTACGAGCAGTACTTC. Full variable domain (outside the CDR3, taken from reference TRBV7-8 and TRBJ2-7): GAGVSQSPRYKVAKRGQDVALRCDPISGHVSLFWYQQALGQGPEFLTYFQNEAQLDKSGLPSDRFFAERPEGSVSTLKIQRTQQEDSAVYLCASSLLTGPYEQYFGPGTRLTVT.

The chain has TRBV5-6 and TRBJ2-7, with D tentatively TRBD1 (7 bases). Germline lookup yields CDR1 SGHDT and CDR2 YYEEEE. This CDR3 comprises 16 residues. The V gene lost 3 bases and the J gene lost 2 bases, with 18 bases spanning the gap. This CDR3 reads CASSWRGQLSTYEQYF. Written as DNA, the CDR3 is TGTGCCAGCAGCTGGAGGGGACAGCTCTCCACCTACGAGCAGTACTTC.

The chain has TRBV4-1 and TRBJ2-7; D may be TRBD1 (5 bases). Germline V gene sequence: CDR1 MGHRA, CDR2 YSYEKL. This CDR3 has 14 residues. Trimming removed 1 base at V and 8 bases at J, with 15 bases between. CDR3 residues: CASSQGVRVDQQYF. In DNA form, the CDR3 reads TGCGCCAGCAGCCAAGGTGTCAGGGTCGATCAGCAGTACTTC.

This rearrangement joins TRBV19 to TRBJ2-1; no clear D. V was cut by 1 base and J by 6 bases, with 4 bases left in between. The germline gives CDR1 LNHDA, CDR2 SQIVND (reference sequence). The CDR3 is 12 amino acids. The CDR3 spells CASSIGGNEQFF. In nucleotides, the CDR3 is TGTGCCAGTAGTATAGGGGGCAATGAGCAGTTCTTC.

The genes are TRBV20-1 and TRBJ2-7; weak D call: TRBD2 (5 bases). The CDR3 is 11 residues long. V lost 3 bases, J lost 6 bases, and 9 bases lay in between. Germline CDR1 and CDR2: DFQATT and SNEGSKA (reference sequence). The CDR3 sequence: CSASGNGEQYF. CDR3 DNA sequence: TGCAGTGCTAGCGGGAATGGCGAGCAGTACTTC.

This clone was seen just once. V gene TRBV7-6 combines with J gene TRBJ1-1; unclear D gene. V was clipped by 4 bases and J by 3 bases, with 9 bases between them. Germline V gene sequence: CDR1 SGHVS, CDR2 FNYEAQ. The CDR3 length is 13 residues. In DNA form, the CDR3 reads TGTGCCAGCAGCTCCGTGACCGACACTGAAGCTTTCTTT. Residues: CASSSVTDTEAFF. Full variable domain (missing parts from reference TRBV7-6 and TRBJ1-1): GAGVSQSPRYKVTKRGQDVALRCDPISGHVSLYWYRQALGQGPEFLTYFNYEAQQDKSGLPNDRFSAERPEGSISTLTIQRTEQRDSAMYRCASSSVTDTEAFFGQGTRLTVV.

The genes are TRBV14 and TRBJ2-1, with D perhaps being TRBD1 or TRBD2 (6 bases each). The CDR3 contains 16 residues. Germline V gene data show CDR1 as SGHDN and CDR2 as FVKESK. V was cut by 1 base and J by 6 bases, with 16 bases left in between. In DNA form, the CDR3 reads TGTGCCAGCAGCCAAGTGGGGAGGTCCAGGGGCAATGAGCAGTTCTTC. This encodes CASSQVGRSRGNEQFF.

The chain links TRBV2 to TRBJ2-3; D not resolved. Germline V CDR1 and CDR2: SNHLY, FYNNEI. V was pared by 4 bases and J by 3 bases, with 2 bases between. This CDR3 spans 11 amino acids. CDR3 sequence: CASSATDTQYF. Written as DNA, the CDR3 is TGTGCCAGCAGTGCAACAGATACGCAGTATTTT.

This rearrangement joins TRBV6-6 to TRBJ2-1; 7 nucleotides line up with TRBD2. Germline lookup yields CDR1 MNHNY and CDR2 SVGAGI (reference sequence). V was clipped by 6 bases and J by 4 bases; unmatched bases: 3. The CDR3 totals 13 residues. The CDR3 loop reads CASSGGMYNEQFF. The CDR3 bases are TGTGCCAGCAGCGGGGGGATGTACAATGAGCAGTTCTTC.

This chain joins TRBV18 and TRBJ1-4, with 10 bases aligning to TRBD1. V shed 4 bases, J shed 8 bases, and the junction held 4 bases outside the gene matches. Germline V gene lookup returns CDR1 KGHSH and CDR2 LQKENI. CDR3 size: 14 residues. CDR3 sequence reads: CASSRDRGYEKLFF. CDR3 coding DNA: TGTGCCAGCTCACGGGACAGGGGATACGAAAAACTGTTTTTT.

The V and J genes are TRBV4-2 and TRBJ2-1, with D possibly matching TRBD2 (5 bases). The CDR3 length is 16 residues. Per germline, CDR1 LGHNA and CDR2 YNFKEQ. V lost 2 bases and J lost 0, with 11 bases in between. The CDR3 region has the DNA TGTGCCAGCAGCCAAATCGGGATTAGCTCCTACAATGAGCAGTTCTTC. Translation gives CASSQIGISSYNEQFF.

The rearrangement uses TRBV28 and TRBJ1-4; no definite D call. The V gene's germline CDR1 is MDHEN and CDR2 SYDVKM. CDR3 size: 15 residues. V was trimmed by 5 bases and J by 8 bases, leaving 18 bases between them. CDR3 DNA: TGTGCCAGCAGTAACCCTCCGGGTCTATGGGAAAAACTGTTTTTT. Translated, it gives CASSNPPGLWEKLFF.

The chain couples TRBV29-1 to TRBJ2-3; 12 nucleotides match TRBD2. Germline V lookup: CDR1 SQVTM, CDR2 ANQGSEA. V shed 4 bases, J shed 4 bases, and the junction held 6 bases outside the gene matches. The CDR3 extends over 15 amino acids. In DNA form, the CDR3 reads TGCAGCGTTGTGGGGACTAGCGGGCGGGCAGATACGCAGTATTTT. Translation gives CSVVGTSGRADTQYF.

This sequence joins TRBV9 and TRBJ2-3, with 8 bases matching TRBD2. Trimming took 4 bases from V and 4 from J; bases not matched to a gene: 8. The CDR3 is made up of 15 amino acids. Germline CDR1 reads SGDLS; CDR2 reads YYNGEE. The CDR3 here is CASSPGTRVADTQYF. The CDR3, as DNA: TGTGCCAGCAGCCCCGGGACTAGGGTAGCAGATACGCAGTATTTT. Using reference TRBV9 and TRBJ2-3 for the parts outside the CDR3, the full variable domain is DSGVTQTPKHLITATGQRVTLRCSPRSGDLSVYWYQQSLDQGLQFLIQYYNGEERAKGNILERFSAQQFPDLHSELNLSSLELGDSALYFCASSPGTRVADTQYFGPGTRLTVL.